This entry lists 6 T cell receptor beta chains sequenced from one sample in a study of cytomegalovirus exposure and HLA in healthy donors. The PCR contained 60 Vbeta and 13 Jbeta primers. The protocol was immunoSEQ multiplex PCR, while the TCRdb copy is restricted to in-frame clones and leaves out a portion. The table has around 120,000 clones, around 79% seen once; the top ten hold 5.5% to 8%. The sequenced material came from PBMCs. Receptors originate from a woman aged 40 to 50 in good health and CMV-seronegative.

V is TRBV15 and J is TRBJ2-5; 7 bases fit TRBD2. Trimming cost V 3 bases and J 5 bases; bases outside gene matches: 3. CDR3 length: 13 residues. CDR1 is LNHNV, CDR2 YYDKDF, per germline (reference sequence). The CDR3 here is CATSSWREETQYF. The CDR3 DNA reads as TGTGCCACCAGCAGCTGGCGGGAGGAGACCCAGTACTTC. The full variable domain, rest sourced from reference TRBV15 and TRBJ2-5, is DAMVIQNPRYQVTQFGKPVTLSCSQTLNHNVMYWYQQKSSQAPKLLFHYYDKDFNNEADTPDNFQSRRPNTSFCFLDIRSPGLGDTAMYLCATSSWREETQYFGPGTRLLVL.

V gene TRBV9 combines with J gene TRBJ2-3; 8 nucleotides align to TRBD2. Germline lookup yields CDR1 SGDLS and CDR2 YYNGEE. CDR3 size: 17 residues. V shed 4 bases and J 4 bases; nucleotides not matched to a gene: 14. CDR3 nucleotides: TGTGCCAGCAGCTCCCGAGGAGCGGGAGCGGTGTCAGATACGCAGTATTTT. This sequence encodes CASSSRGAGAVSDTQYF.

This clone appeared once. The rearrangement joins TRBV5-1 to TRBJ1-5; 9 bases agree with TRBD1. This CDR3 spans 15 amino acids. V shed 5 bases, J shed 7 bases, and the junction held 10 bases outside the gene matches. Germline V lookup: CDR1 SGHRS, CDR2 YFSETQ. The CDR3 protein is CASRAGTGLEQPQHF. CDR3 coding DNA: TGCGCCAGCAGGGCAGGGACAGGGCTCGAACAGCCCCAGCATTTT.

Concerning this clone itself: Other nucleotide sequences from this sample produce the same CDR3. The rearrangement uses TRBV7-9 and TRBJ2-7; D is possibly TRBD2 (6 bases). Germline V gene data show CDR1 as SEHNR and CDR2 as FQNEAQ (reference sequence). The CDR3 is 14 residues long. V lost 1 base and J lost 2, with 9 bases in between. Here the CDR3 reads CASSLEGGTYEQYF. The DNA of the CDR3 is TGTGCCAGCAGCTTAGAGGGAGGAACCTACGAGCAGTACTTC.

V usage is TRBV14 and J usage is TRBJ2-3; 10 nucleotides agree with TRBD1. The V segment lost 4 bases and the J segment 3 bases; nucleotides outside the gene matches: 10. The CDR3 is 17 amino acids. Germline V gene lookup returns CDR1 SGHDN and CDR2 FVKESK. CDR3 sequence reads: CASSPVPGQGWTDTQYF. In DNA, the CDR3 is TGTGCCAGCAGCCCGGTTCCGGGACAGGGGTGGACAGATACGCAGTATTTT. Full variable domain (rest looked up from reference TRBV14 and TRBJ2-3): EAGVTQFPSHSVIEKGQTVTLRCDPISGHDNLYWYRRVMGKEIKFLLHFVKESKQDESGMPNNRFLAERTGGTYSTLKVQPAELEDSGVYFCASSPVPGQGWTDTQYFGPGTRLTVL.

The gene calls are TRBV18 and TRBJ2-5, with TRBD2 identical over 10 bases. The germline V gene has CDR1 KGHSH and CDR2 LQKENI. V trimming: 2 bases; J trimming: 5 bases; junction bases outside the gene matches: 2. CDR3 length equals 14 residues. DNA for the CDR3: TGTGCCAGCTCACCAACAGCGGGAGGGGAGACCCAGTACTTC. This codes for CASSPTAGGETQYF.